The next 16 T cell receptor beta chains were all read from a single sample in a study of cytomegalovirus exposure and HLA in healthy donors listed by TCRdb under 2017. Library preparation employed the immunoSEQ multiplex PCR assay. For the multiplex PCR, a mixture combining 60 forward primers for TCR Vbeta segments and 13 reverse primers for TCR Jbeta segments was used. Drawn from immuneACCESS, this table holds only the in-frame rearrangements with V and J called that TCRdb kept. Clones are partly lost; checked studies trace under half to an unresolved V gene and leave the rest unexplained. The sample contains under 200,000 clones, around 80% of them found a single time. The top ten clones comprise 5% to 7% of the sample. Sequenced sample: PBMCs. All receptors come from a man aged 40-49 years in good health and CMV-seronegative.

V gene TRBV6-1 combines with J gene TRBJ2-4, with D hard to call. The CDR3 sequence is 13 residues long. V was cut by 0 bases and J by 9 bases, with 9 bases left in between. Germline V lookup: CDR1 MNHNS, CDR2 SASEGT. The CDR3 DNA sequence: TGTGCCAGCAGTGAAGCCGAGCAGGTCATTCAGTACTTC. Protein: CASSEAEQVIQYF.

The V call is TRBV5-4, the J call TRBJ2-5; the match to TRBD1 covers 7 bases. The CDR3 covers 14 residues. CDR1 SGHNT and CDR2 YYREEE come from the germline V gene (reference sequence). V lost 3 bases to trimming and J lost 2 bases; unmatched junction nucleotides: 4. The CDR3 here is CASSWPGQQETQYF. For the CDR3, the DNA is TGTGCCAGCAGCTGGCCGGGACAGCAAGAGACCCAGTACTTC.

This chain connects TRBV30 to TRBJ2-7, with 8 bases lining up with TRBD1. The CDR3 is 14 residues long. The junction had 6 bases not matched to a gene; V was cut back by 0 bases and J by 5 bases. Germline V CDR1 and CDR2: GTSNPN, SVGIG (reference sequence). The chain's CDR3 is CAWSVWGQVHEQYF. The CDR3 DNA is TGTGCCTGGAGTGTATGGGGACAGGTCCACGAGCAGTACTTC.

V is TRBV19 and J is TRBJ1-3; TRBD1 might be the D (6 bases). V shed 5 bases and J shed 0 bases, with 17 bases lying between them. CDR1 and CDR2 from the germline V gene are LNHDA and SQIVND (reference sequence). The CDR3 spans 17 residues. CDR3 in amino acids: CASSLVPQGNSGNTIYF. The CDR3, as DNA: TGTGCCAGTAGTCTGGTACCACAGGGTAACTCTGGAAACACCATATATTTT.

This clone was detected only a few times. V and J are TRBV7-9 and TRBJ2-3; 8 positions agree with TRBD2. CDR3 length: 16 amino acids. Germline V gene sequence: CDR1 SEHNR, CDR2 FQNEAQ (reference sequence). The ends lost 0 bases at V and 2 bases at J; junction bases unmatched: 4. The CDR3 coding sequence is TGTGCCAGCAGCTTAGCGTCTAGCGGGTTCACAGATACGCAGTATTTT. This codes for CASSLASSGFTDTQYF.

The CDR3 coding sequence is TGTGCCAGCAGCGACAGGGGCACAGCTTTCTTT. Translating gives CASSDRGTAFF. J is TRBJ1-1 and V is TRBV5-6, with TRBD1 identical over 8 bases. The ends lost 4 bases at V and 10 bases at J; junction bases unmatched: 3. The CDR3 covers 11 residues. Germline CDR1 is SGHDT and CDR2 is YYEEEE.

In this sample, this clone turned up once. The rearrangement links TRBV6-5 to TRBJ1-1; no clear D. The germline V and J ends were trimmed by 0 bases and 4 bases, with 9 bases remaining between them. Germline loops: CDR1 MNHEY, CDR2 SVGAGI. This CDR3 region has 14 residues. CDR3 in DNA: TGTGCCAGCAGTTACTCGGGAGGGATCACTGAAGCTTTCTTT. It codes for CASSYSGGITEAFF.

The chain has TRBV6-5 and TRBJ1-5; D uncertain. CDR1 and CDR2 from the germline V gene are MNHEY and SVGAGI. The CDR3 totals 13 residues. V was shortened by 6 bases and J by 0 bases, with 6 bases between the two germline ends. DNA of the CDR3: TGTGCCAGCAGCCCAAATAGCAATCAGCCCCAGCATTTT. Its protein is CASSPNSNQPQHF.

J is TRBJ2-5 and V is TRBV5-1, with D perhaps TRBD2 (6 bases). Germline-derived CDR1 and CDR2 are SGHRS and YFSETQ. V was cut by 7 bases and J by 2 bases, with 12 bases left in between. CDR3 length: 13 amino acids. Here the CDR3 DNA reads TGCGCCAGCTTTCGGGACTCTCAAGAGACCCAGTACTTC. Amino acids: CASFRDSQETQYF.

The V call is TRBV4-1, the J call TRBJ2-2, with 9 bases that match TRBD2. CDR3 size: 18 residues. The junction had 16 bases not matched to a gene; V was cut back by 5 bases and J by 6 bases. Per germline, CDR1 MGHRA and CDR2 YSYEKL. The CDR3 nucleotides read TGCGCCAGCAGCTTCGCGGTAGCGGGAGTAAATGGGCCCGGGGAGCTGTTTTTT. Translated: CASSFAVAGVNGPGELFF.

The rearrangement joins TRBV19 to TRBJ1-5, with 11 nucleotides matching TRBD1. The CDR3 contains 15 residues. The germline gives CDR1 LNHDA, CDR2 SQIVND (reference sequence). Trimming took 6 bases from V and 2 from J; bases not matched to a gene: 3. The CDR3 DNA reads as TGTGCCAGTAGCGTGGGACAGGGGGGCAATCAGCCCCAGCATTTT. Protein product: CASSVGQGGNQPQHF. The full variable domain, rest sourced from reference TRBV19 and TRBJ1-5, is DGGITQSPKYLFRKEGQNVTLSCEQNLNHDAMYWYRQDPGQGLRLIYYSQIVNDFQKGDIAEGYSVSREKKESFPLTVTSAQKNPTAFYLCASSVGQGGNQPQHFGDGTRLSIL.

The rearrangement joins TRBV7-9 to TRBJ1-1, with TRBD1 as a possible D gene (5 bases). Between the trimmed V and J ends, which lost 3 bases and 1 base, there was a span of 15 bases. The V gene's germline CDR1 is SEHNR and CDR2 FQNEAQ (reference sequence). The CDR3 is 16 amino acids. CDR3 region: CASSFSGGGWNTEAFF. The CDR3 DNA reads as TGTGCCAGCAGCTTTTCCGGGGGGGGATGGAACACTGAAGCTTTCTTT.

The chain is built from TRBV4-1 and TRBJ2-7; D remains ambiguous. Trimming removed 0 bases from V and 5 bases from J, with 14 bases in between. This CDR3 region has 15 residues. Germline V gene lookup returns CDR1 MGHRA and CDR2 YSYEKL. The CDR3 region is CASSQDSRHQDEQYF. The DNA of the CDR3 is TGCGCCAGCAGCCAAGATTCGCGCCATCAGGACGAGCAGTACTTC.

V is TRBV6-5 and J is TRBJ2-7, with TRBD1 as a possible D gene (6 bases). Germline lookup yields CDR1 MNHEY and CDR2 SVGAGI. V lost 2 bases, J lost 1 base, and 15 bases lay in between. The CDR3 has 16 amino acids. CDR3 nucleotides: TGTGCCAGCAGTTACCCCCTGGGGCAGGGGTCCTACGAGCAGTACTTC. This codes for CASSYPLGQGSYEQYF.

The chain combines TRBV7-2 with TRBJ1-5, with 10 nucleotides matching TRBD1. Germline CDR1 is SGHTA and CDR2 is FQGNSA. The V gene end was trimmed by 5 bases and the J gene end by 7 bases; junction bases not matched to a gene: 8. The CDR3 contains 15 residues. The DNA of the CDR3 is TGTGCCAGCAGCCCCTCGACAGGGGGCAGGCAGCCCCAGCATTTT. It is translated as CASSPSTGGRQPQHF.

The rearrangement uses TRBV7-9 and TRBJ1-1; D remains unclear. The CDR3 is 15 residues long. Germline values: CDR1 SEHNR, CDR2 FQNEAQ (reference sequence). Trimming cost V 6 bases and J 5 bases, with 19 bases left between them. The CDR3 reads CASSQYRDKRTEAFF. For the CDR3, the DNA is TGTGCCAGCAGTCAGTATCGGGATAAAAGAACTGAAGCTTTCTTT.